One TCR beta chain is described in this entry. The data were obtained in a study of blood T cell repertoires in COVID-19. This CDR3 is 14 amino acids long. The V gene lost 5 bases and the J gene lost 5 bases, with 10 bases spanning the gap. Per the germline V gene, CDR1 is LNHDA and CDR2 is SQIVND (reference sequence). Clones were read by immunoSEQ multiplex PCR, and TCRdb kept only the in-frame ones, dropping some. The sample yields about 430,000 clones, around nine tenths seen once. Residents of 24 US areas, aged about 18 to 89 years, made up the participants. V is TRBV19 and J is TRBJ1-6, with D unclear. This clonotype originated in a woman aged 18-29 years who had been exposed to COVID-19. The sample was PBMCs or T cells enriched from blood (not recorded which). The DNA for the CDR3 is TGTGCCAGTAGTTGGCAGGCCGATAATTCACCCCTCCACTTT. This codes for CASSWQADNSPLHF. Combining the CDR3 with reference TRBV19 and TRBJ1-6 gives the whole variable domain DGGITQSPKYLFRKEGQNVTLSCEQNLNHDAMYWYRQDPGQGLRLIYYSQIVNDFQKGDIAEGYSVSREKKESFPLTVTSAQKNPTAFYLCASSWQADNSPLHFGNGTRLTVT.